This is a list of T cell receptor beta chains from one sample in a study of glioma-infiltrating T cells after dendritic cell vaccination. Repertoires were generated with immunoSEQ multiplex PCR, while TCRdb's copy carries only in-frame clones and drops some. This sample yields about 63,000 clones, of which 85% are seen a single time; about 9% belongs to the top ten. This specimen consisted of blood, obtained after dendritic cell vaccination. The origin of the receptors is a human donor with glioblastoma. Each CDR3 is given with its conserved first and last residue.

v_gene: TRBV4-2; j_gene: TRBJ2-2; CDR3aa: CASSLQSLAGDPGELFF
v_gene: TRBV6-5; j_gene: TRBJ2-5; CDR3aa: CASSNRFKETQYF
v_gene: TRBV11-3; j_gene: TRBJ2-7; CDR3aa: CASRSPGDPSEQYF
v_gene: TRBV11-3; j_gene: TRBJ1-2; CDR3aa: CASSQRTGYYGYTF
v_gene: TRBV5-5; j_gene: TRBJ2-1; CDR3aa: CASSLAANGEQFF
v_gene: TRBV7-3; j_gene: TRBJ2-7; CDR3aa: CASSLGTPSSYEQYF
v_gene: TRBV5-1; j_gene: TRBJ2-7; CDR3aa: CASTPTLRTGGYEQYF
v_gene: TRBV4-1; j_gene: TRBJ1-2; CDR3aa: CASGQDSNNYGYTF
v_gene: TRBV6-6; j_gene: TRBJ1-1; CDR3aa: CASSGGVGTEAFF
v_gene: TRBV28; j_gene: TRBJ2-7; CDR3aa: CASSGSYEQYF
v_gene: TRBV7-6; j_gene: TRBJ1-5; CDR3aa: CASSHRAGGMCNQPQHF
v_gene: TRBV7-3; j_gene: TRBJ1-6; CDR3aa: CASSLHSSYNSPLHF
v_gene: TRBV10-3; j_gene: TRBJ2-3; CDR3aa: CAISTGQGSTDTQYF
v_gene: TRBV4-2; j_gene: TRBJ2-3; CDR3aa: CASSQDLGGLAGTDTQYF